These T cell receptor beta chains were read from a single sample in a study of cytomegalovirus exposure and HLA in healthy donors. Repertoires were generated with immunoSEQ multiplex PCR, while TCRdb's copy carries only in-frame clones and drops some. This sample carries 100,000 or so clones, 79% of them seen once, and the ten largest clones take around 4%. Sequencing was done on a sample of PBMCs. Receptors originate from a female donor in good health and CMV-seropositive. The CDR3 runs from the conserved cysteine through the conserved F or W. The order of the fields is D gene, clone size, V gene, J gene, CDR3 protein, CDR3 DNA. A D gene is named only where the DNA matches it firmly. Where a row states a size, it is once, few, many or the class of an expanded clone; other rows omit it.

>TRBD1|-|TRBV18|TRBJ1-1
CASSPGTGAGTEAFF
TGTGCCAGCTCACCAGGAACAGGGGCAGGGACTGAAGCTTTCTTT
>TRBD1|-|TRBV5-1|TRBJ1-5
CASSTEPGQVQDF
TGCGCCAGCAGCACCGAACCTGGACAGGTGCAGGATTTT
>-|-|TRBV5-6|TRBJ2-1
CASSLGATHNEQFF
TGTGCCAGCAGCCTAGGGGCTACACACAATGAGCAGTTCTTC
>TRBD1|-|TRBV18|TRBJ1-1
CASSPLDRGHNEAFF
TGTGCCAGCTCACCACTGGACAGGGGGCATAATGAAGCTTTCTTT
>TRBD1|-|TRBV7-9|TRBJ2-7
CASSLARQGPRAYEQYF
TGTGCCAGCAGCTTAGCTCGACAGGGGCCTCGGGCCTACGAGCAGTACTTC
>TRBD2|-|TRBV5-1|TRBJ2-5
CASRGGRSPETQYF
TGCGCCAGCAGGGGGGGGAGGTCCCCCGAGACCCAGTACTTC
>TRBD2|-|TRBV7-6|TRBJ2-3
CASSLGAGGYTDTQYF
TGTGCCAGCAGCTTAGGGGCGGGGGGTTACACAGATACGCAGTATTTT
>TRBD2|-|TRBV2|TRBJ2-7
CASRIDLWATSGVSSYEQYF
TGTGCCAGCAGGATCGACCTCTGGGCCACTAGCGGGGTGAGCTCCTACGAGCAGTACTTC
>TRBD2|-|TRBV5-6|TRBJ2-2
CATNSGGPTGELFF
TGTGCCACCAATAGCGGGGGTCCCACCGGGGAGCTGTTTTTT
>-|-|TRBV30|TRBJ1-1
CAWSPLGGTEAFF
TGTGCCTGGAGCCCCTTGGGGGGCACTGAAGCTTTCTTT
>TRBD1|-|TRBV11-2|TRBJ2-1
CASSLEPGQGARFF
TGTGCCAGCAGCTTAGAACCGGGACAGGGGGCGAGGTTCTTC
>TRBD2|-|TRBV10-3|TRBJ2-1
CAISGAGEAYNEQFF
TGTGCCATCAGTGGGGCGGGGGAGGCCTACAATGAGCAGTTCTTC
>-|few|TRBV27|TRBJ1-6
CASRGHGTQNSPLHF
TGTGCCAGCAGGGGACACGGGACACAGAATTCACCCCTCCACTTT
>TRBD2|-|TRBV5-1|TRBJ2-7
CASSLGTSGYEQYF
TGCGCCAGCAGCTTAGGGACTAGCGGTTACGAGCAGTACTTC
>TRBD1|-|TRBV5-1|TRBJ2-3
CASSRDRVGTDTQYF
TGCGCCAGCAGCAGGGACAGGGTGGGCACAGATACGCAGTATTTT
>-|-|TRBV21-1|TRBJ2-5
CASSKGGLSGRKETQYF
TGTGCCAGCAGCAAGGGTGGGCTTAGCGGGAGAAAAGAGACCCAGTACTTC
>TRBD1|few|TRBV28|TRBJ2-5
CASSSVTAGTGRETQYF
TGTGCCAGCAGTTCGGTTACCGCCGGGACAGGGCGGGAGACCCAGTACTTC